This T cell receptor (beta chain) was identified during a study of blood T cell repertoires in COVID-19. Across the whole study: PBMCs, B-cell-depleted T cells, or T cells provided the cDNA or gDNA that made up the material.

CDR3 size: 13 residues. The germline gives CDR1 MNHEY, CDR2 SVGAGI. V lost 8 bases to trimming and J lost 0 bases, with 8 bases between them. Patients of the Seattle cohort, enrolled during active infection, were followed longitudinally. For this clone: Other DNA sequences in the sample encode the same CDR3.

In the original workflow: Reference gene primer amplification gave estimated nucleated cell counts. Clones were read by immunoSEQ multiplex PCR, and TCRdb kept only the in-frame ones, dropping some. V, J and clone size are those of that table, while D and trimming were read from the DNA. The data hold 300,000 to 400,000 clones, with 70% to 90% observed a single time. This rearrangement joins TRBV6-5 to TRBJ1-3; D is unresolved. The sample consisted of peripheral blood. This receptor was taken from a woman aged 60-70 years with COVID-19, enrolled during active disease. CDR3 sequence: CASRRGSGNTIYF. The CDR3 nucleotides are TGTGCCAGCCGTCGGGGCTCTGGAAACACCATATATTTT.